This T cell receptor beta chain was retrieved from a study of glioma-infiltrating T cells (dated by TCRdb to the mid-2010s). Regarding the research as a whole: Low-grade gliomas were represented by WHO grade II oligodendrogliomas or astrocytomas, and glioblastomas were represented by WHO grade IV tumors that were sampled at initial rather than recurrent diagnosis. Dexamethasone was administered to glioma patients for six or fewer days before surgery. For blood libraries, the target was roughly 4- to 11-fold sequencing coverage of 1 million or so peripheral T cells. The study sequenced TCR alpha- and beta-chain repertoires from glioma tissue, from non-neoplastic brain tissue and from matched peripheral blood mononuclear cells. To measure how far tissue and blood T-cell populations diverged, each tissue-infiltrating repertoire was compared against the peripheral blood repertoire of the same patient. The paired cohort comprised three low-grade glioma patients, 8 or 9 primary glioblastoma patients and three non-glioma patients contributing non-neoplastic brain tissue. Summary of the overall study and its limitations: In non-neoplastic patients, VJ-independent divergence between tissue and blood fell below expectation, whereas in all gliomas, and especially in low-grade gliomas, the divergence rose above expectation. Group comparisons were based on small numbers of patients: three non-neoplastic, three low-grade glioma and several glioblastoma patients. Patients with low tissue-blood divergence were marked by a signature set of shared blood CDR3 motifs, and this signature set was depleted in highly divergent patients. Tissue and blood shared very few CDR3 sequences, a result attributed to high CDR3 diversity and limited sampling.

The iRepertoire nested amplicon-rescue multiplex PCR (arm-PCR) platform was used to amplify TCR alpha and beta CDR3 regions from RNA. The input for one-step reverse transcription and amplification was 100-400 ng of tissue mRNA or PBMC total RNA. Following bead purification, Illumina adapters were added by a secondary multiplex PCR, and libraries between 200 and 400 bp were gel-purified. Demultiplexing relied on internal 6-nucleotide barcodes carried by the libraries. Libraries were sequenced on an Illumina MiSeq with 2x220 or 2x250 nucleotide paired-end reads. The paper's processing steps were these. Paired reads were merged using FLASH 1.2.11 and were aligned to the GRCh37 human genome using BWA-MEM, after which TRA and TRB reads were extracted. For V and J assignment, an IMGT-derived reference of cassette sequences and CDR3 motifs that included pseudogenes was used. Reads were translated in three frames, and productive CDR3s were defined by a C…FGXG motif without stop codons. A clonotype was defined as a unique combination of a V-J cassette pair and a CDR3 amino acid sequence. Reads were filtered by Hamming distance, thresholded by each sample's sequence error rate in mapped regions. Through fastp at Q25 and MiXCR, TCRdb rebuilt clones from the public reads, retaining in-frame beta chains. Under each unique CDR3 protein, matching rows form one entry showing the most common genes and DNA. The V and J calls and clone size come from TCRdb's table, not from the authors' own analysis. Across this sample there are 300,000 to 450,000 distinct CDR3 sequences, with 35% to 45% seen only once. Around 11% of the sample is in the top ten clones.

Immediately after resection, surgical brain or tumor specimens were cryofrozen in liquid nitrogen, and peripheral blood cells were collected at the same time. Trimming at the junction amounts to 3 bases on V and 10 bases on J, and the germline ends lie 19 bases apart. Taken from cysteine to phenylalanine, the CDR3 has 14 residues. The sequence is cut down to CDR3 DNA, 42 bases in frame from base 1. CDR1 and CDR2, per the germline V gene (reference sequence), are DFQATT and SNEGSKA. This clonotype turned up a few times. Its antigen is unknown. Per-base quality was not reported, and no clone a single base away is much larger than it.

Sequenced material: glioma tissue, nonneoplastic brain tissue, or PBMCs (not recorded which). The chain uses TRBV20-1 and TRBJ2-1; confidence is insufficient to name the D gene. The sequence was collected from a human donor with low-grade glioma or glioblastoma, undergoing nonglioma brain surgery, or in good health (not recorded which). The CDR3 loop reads CSARVVRARREQFF. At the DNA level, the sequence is TGCAGTGCTAGGGTCGTTAGGGCCCGTCGCGAGCAGTTCTTC.